The 24 T cell receptor beta chains below were found in one sample sequenced in a study of T cells in Graves' hyperthyroidism and ophthalmopathy. There were TCR beta CDR3 regions amplified from RNA transcripts. When the TCR CDR3 underwent first-round RT-PCR, the HTBI primer set was used. TCRdb redid the calling of the multiplex PCR reads with MiXCR, one entry per CDR3 protein. The table lists hundreds of thousands of distinct CDR3 sequences, 15% to 17% of them singletons. The sequencing input was blood. The receptor set was obtained from a woman aged 18 to 35 with Graves' hyperthyroidism.

This chain joins TRBV15 and TRBJ2-7; TRBD2 might be the D (7 bases). With 0 bases removed from V and 3 bases from J, the gap between germline ends came to 12 bases. The V gene's germline CDR1 is LNHNV and CDR2 YYDKDF (reference sequence). The CDR3 covers 15 residues. The CDR3 loop is CATSRDGGGVYEQYF. CDR3 sequence (DNA): TGTGCCACCAGCAGAGATGGCGGGGGCGTCTACGAGCAGTACTTC. Variable domain in full (rest from reference TRBV15 and TRBJ2-7): DAMVIQNPRYQVTQFGKPVTLSCSQTLNHNVMYWYQQKSSQAPKLLFHYYDKDFNNEADTPDNFQSRRPNTSFCFLDIRSPGLGDTAMYLCATSRDGGGVYEQYFGPGTRLTVT.

The chain is built from TRBV7-9 and TRBJ2-4, with TRBD1 as a possible D gene (6 bases). This CDR3 comprises 14 residues. Germline values: CDR1 SEHNR, CDR2 FQNEAQ (reference sequence). V gave up 1 base and J gave up 9 bases, with 13 bases separating them. CDR3 amino acids: CASSLVGGGGIQYF. Written as DNA, the CDR3 is TGTGCCAGCAGCTTAGTCGGTGGGGGCGGCATTCAGTACTTC.

The chain recombines TRBV7-8 with TRBJ2-1, with 7 bases aligning to TRBD2. The V gene end was trimmed by 5 bases and the J gene end by 5 bases; junction bases not matched to a gene: 6. The CDR3 sequence is 14 residues long. Germline loops: CDR1 SGHVS, CDR2 FQNEAQ. CDR3 in DNA: TGTGCCAGCAGCCAGAGGGAGGGGCACAATGAGCAGTTCTTC. Residues: CASSQREGHNEQFF.

The sample holds many counts of this clonotype. The chain carries TRBV5-6 and TRBJ2-1; D ambiguous. Per germline, CDR1 SGHDT and CDR2 YYEEEE. Trimming pared 0 bases from V and 6 bases from J, leaving 10 bases between. The CDR3 sequence is 14 residues long. CDR3 residues: CASSLAGPSNEQFF. DNA for the CDR3: TGTGCCAGCAGCTTGGCCGGACCATCCAATGAGCAGTTCTTC.

The sample holds a few counts of this clonotype. The chain couples TRBV10-3 to TRBJ2-2; no clear D. The CDR3 extends over 14 amino acids. From germline, CDR1 is ENHRY and CDR2 SYGVKD. Trimming shortened V by 7 bases and J by 8 bases, and 17 bases separated the two germline ends. CDR3 nucleotide sequence: TGTGCCATCACCCGGAGTGCAGCAGCGGGGGAGCTGTTTTTT. Translation: CAITRSAAAGELFF.

This clonotype has at least ten counts. The chain carries TRBV11-2 and TRBJ1-2; possibly TRBD1 for D (6 bases). This CDR3 has 14 residues. V dropped 4 bases and J dropped 10 bases, with 19 bases sitting between them. Per the germline V gene, CDR1 is SGHAT and CDR2 is FQNNGV. The CDR3 reads CASSSNREPYYYTF. In DNA, the CDR3 is TGTGCCAGCAGCTCGAACAGGGAACCTTACTACTACACCTTC.

The V gene is TRBV19, the J gene TRBJ2-1; 12 bases line up with TRBD2. This CDR3 is built from 16 residues. The V and J ends lost 5 bases and 6 bases, in that order; junction bases with no gene match: 8. Germline lookup yields CDR1 LNHDA and CDR2 SQIVND (reference sequence). CDR3: CASSGRGTSGPNEQFF. The DNA of the CDR3 is TGTGCCAGTAGTGGACGCGGGACTAGCGGGCCCAATGAGCAGTTCTTC. Together with reference TRBV19 and TRBJ2-1, the CDR3 gives the full variable domain: DGGITQSPKYLFRKEGQNVTLSCEQNLNHDAMYWYRQDPGQGLRLIYYSQIVNDFQKGDIAEGYSVSREKKESFPLTVTSAQKNPTAFYLCASSGRGTSGPNEQFFGPGTRLTVL.

CDR3 sequence (DNA): TGCAGTGCACCAAGGGGGGAAATGAACACTGAAGCTTTCTTT. It specifies CSAPRGEMNTEAFF. J is TRBJ1-1 and V is TRBV20-1; tentative D call: TRBD1 (6 bases). V lost 6 bases to trimming and J lost 0 bases, with 14 bases between them. Germline CDR1 DFQATT, CDR2 SNEGSKA (reference sequence). CDR3 length: 14 residues.

This clonotype was detected many times. The V call is TRBV7-6, the J call TRBJ2-7; D is undetermined. This CDR3 has 13 residues. Germline V gene lookup returns CDR1 SGHVS and CDR2 FNYEAQ. Trimming took off 2 bases at V and 6 bases at J, with 11 bases between the two ends. CDR3: CASSLSPEGEQYF. CDR3 DNA sequence: TGTGCCAGCAGCTTATCCCCAGAAGGCGAGCAGTACTTC.

This clonotype showed up many times. This chain connects TRBV27 to TRBJ2-7; D uncertain. This CDR3 is 12 amino acids long. CDR1 is MNHEY, CDR2 SMNVEV, per germline (reference sequence). Trimming pared 4 bases from V and 0 bases from J, leaving 4 bases between. The CDR3 sequence: CASSSFSYEQYF. CDR3 bases: TGTGCCAGCAGTTCCTTCTCCTACGAGCAGTACTTC.

Many counts were recorded for this clonotype. As DNA, the CDR3 is TGCGCCAGCAGCTTGGGGGTCCCAGGGAGGGATGAGCAGTTCTTC. Translating it yields CASSLGVPGRDEQFF. The chain is built from TRBV5-1 and TRBJ2-1; 7 bases are a match to TRBD2. This CDR3 is 15 amino acids long. Losses at the gene ends were 0 bases for V and 8 bases for J; bases not matched to a gene: 8. Per germline, CDR1 SGHRS and CDR2 YFSETQ.

This clonotype was seen ten or more times. This chain uses TRBV10-3 with TRBJ2-7, with 10 bases aligning to TRBD2. The CDR3 length is 15 residues. Germline CDR1 ENHRY, CDR2 SYGVKD. V dropped 8 bases and J dropped 1; count of bases not matched to a gene: 8. The CDR3 DNA sequence: TGTGCCATCGGGAACCAGCGGGAGGGGTCCTACGAGCAGTACTTC. It specifies CAIGNQREGSYEQYF.

This clonotype was recorded at least ten times. The chain recombines TRBV7-9 with TRBJ2-7; D possibly corresponds to TRBD2 (6 bases). This CDR3 spans 13 amino acids. Trimming took off 8 bases at V and 3 bases at J, with 14 bases between the two ends. Germline lookup yields CDR1 SEHNR and CDR2 FQNEAQ (reference sequence). The CDR3 loop reads CASGSGRFYEQYF. For the CDR3, the DNA is TGTGCCAGCGGCAGTGGGAGGTTCTACGAGCAGTACTTC.

This clonotype was picked up many times. V is TRBV5-1 and J is TRBJ2-5, with 8 bases that match TRBD2. The CDR3 has 15 residues. V lost 4 bases, J lost 5 bases, and 10 bases stayed unmatched. CDR1 and CDR2 (germline): SGHRS, YFSETQ. The CDR3 loop is CASSLNAGGPETQYF. In nucleotides, the CDR3 is TGCGCCAGCAGCCTTAACGCGGGGGGACCGGAGACCCAGTACTTC.

The CDR3 protein is CASSQFTRQSSTDTQYF. The CDR3 nucleotides read TGTGCCAGCAGCCAATTTACCCGACAGTCTAGCACAGATACGCAGTATTTT. The chain employs TRBV7-2 and TRBJ2-3; D is possibly TRBD1 (5 bases). The CDR3 loop spans 17 amino acids. Germline V gives CDR1 SGHTA, CDR2 FQGNSA. Trimming took 5 bases from V and 0 from J, leaving 18 bases between them.

This clonotype was seen a few times. The J gene is TRBJ2-2, the V gene TRBV20-1; 8 bases are a match to TRBD2. CDR1 and CDR2 (germline): DFQATT, SNEGSKA (reference sequence). V shed 0 bases and J 5 bases; nucleotides not matched to a gene: 5. CDR3 length equals 15 residues. The CDR3 DNA sequence: TGCAGTGCTAGAGAAGGGGAGCGGGAGACCGGGGAGCTGTTTTTT. Residues: CSAREGERETGELFF.

The chain couples TRBV27 to TRBJ2-2, with 9 nucleotides matching TRBD2. Germline V gene sequence: CDR1 MNHEY, CDR2 SMNVEV (reference sequence). The CDR3 runs to 16 residues. V shed 6 bases, J shed 1 base, and the junction held 6 bases outside the gene matches. The CDR3 loop is CASSDAGGRNTGELFF. CDR3 DNA: TGTGCCAGCAGCGACGCGGGGGGGAGGAACACCGGGGAGCTGTTTTTT.

This sequence joins TRBV2 and TRBJ1-2; perhaps TRBD1 as D (6 bases). CDR3 length equals 13 residues. The V gene's germline CDR1 is SNHLY and CDR2 FYNNEI. V was pared by 9 bases and J by 4 bases, with 15 bases between. CDR3 nucleotides: TGTGCCAGTTTCCGGGACAAGGGCTATGGCTACACCTTC. It specifies CASFRDKGYGYTF. The whole variable domain, filled in from reference TRBV2 and TRBJ1-2, reads EPEVTQTPSHQVTQMGQEVILRCVPISNHLYFYWYRQILGQKVEFLVSFYNNEISEKSEIFDDQFSVERPDGSNFTLKIRSTKLEDSAMYFCASFRDKGYGYTFGSGTRLTVV.

In this sample, this clonotype turned up many times. V gene TRBV2 combines with J gene TRBJ1-1; D gene uncertain. V dropped 6 bases and J dropped 1 base, with 9 bases sitting between them. The CDR3 has 13 amino acids. From germline, CDR1 is SNHLY and CDR2 FYNNEI. The CDR3 DNA reads TGTGCCAGCAGGGACCGGGGGAACACTGAAGCTTTCTTT. This sequence encodes CASRDRGNTEAFF.

The genes are TRBV7-9 and TRBJ1-2, with 9 bases aligning to TRBD1. Germline V gives CDR1 SEHNR, CDR2 FQNEAQ (reference sequence). This CDR3 region has 12 residues. Losses at the gene ends were 9 bases for V and 6 bases for J; bases not matched to a gene: 5. The DNA for the CDR3 is TGTGCCAGTGACCGGGACAGGGATGGCTACACCTTC. This translates into CASDRDRDGYTF.

This chain joins TRBV5-8 and TRBJ1-1; D remains unclear. CDR1 is SGHTS and CDR2 is YDEGEE in the germline V gene. The CDR3 loop spans 15 amino acids. Trimming pared 0 bases from V and 1 base from J, leaving 10 bases between. The CDR3 loop is CASSLARTTNTEAFF. The CDR3 DNA follows: TGTGCCAGCAGCTTGGCACGGACGACGAACACTGAAGCTTTCTTT.

This clonotype was counted many times. The CDR3 sequence is CASSLFQDQPQHF. The DNA of the CDR3 is TGTGCCAGCAGCTTATTTCAGGATCAGCCCCAGCATTTT. The rearrangement joins TRBV7-8 to TRBJ1-5; the D is unclear. This CDR3 comprises 13 residues. The germline V and J ends were trimmed by 2 bases and 5 bases, with 7 bases remaining between them. Germline V CDR1 and CDR2: SGHVS, FQNEAQ.

Ten or more counts support this clonotype. The V and J genes are TRBV11-2 and TRBJ2-1, with 9 positions matching TRBD2. V was pared by 3 bases and J by 2 bases, with 8 bases of the junction left unmatched. The germline CDR1 and CDR2 sequences are SGHAT and FQNNGV. The CDR3 has 17 residues. The CDR3 bases are TGTGCCAGCAGCTTCGCCCCCCGCGGGGGGGCCTACAATGAGCAGTTCTTC. This encodes CASSFAPRGGAYNEQFF.

The gene calls are TRBV27 and TRBJ2-1, with a tentative D call TRBD2 (5 bases). The ends were cut back, 0 bases at V and 2 bases at J, with 14 bases in the middle. Germline CDR1 and CDR2: MNHEY and SMNVEV (reference sequence). The CDR3 runs to 17 residues. CDR3 protein: CASSLSAGEKAYNEQFF. In DNA, the CDR3 is TGTGCCAGCAGTTTATCGGCCGGGGAAAAAGCCTACAATGAGCAGTTCTTC.